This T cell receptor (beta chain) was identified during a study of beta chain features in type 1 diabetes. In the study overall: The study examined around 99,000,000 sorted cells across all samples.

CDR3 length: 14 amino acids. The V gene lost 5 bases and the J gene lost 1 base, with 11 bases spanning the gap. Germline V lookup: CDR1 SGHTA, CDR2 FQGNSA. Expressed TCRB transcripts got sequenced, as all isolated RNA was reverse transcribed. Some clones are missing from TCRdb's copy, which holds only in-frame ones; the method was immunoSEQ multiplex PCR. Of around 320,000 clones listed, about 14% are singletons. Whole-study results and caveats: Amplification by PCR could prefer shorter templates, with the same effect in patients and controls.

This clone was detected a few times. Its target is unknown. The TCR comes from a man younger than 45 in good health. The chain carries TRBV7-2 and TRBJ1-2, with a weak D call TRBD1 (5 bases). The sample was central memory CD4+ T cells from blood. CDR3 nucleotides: TGTGCCAGCAGCCCCCCCGGGGGTAACTATGGCTACACCTTC. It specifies CASSPPGGNYGYTF. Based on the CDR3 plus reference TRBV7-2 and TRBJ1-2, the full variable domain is GAGVSQSPSNKVTEKGKDVELRCDPISGHTALYWYRQSLGQGLEFLIYFQGNSAPDKSGLPSDRFSAERTGGSVSTLTIQRTQQEDSAVYLCASSPPGGNYGYTFGSGTRLTVV.